Detailed here is one T cell receptor beta chain. Its antigen is undetermined. The authors ran a second PCR of about 6 to 12 cycles using a sample-barcoded 5' primer and a J-beta primer mix. Using its own MiXCR run on the 5' RACE reads, TCRdb lists one record per CDR3 protein. There are 850,000 to 950,000 distinct CDR3 sequences in the sample; around 28% occur only once, and approximately 15% lies in the top ten. This sample is part of a study of blood T cells in healthy people across ages. Findings and limits, study-wide: Those diversity estimates obtained from one million T cells were thought to be underestimates. Per million T cells, TCR beta diversity dropped roughly linearly as age increased.

The germline V gene encodes CDR1 SGHRS and CDR2 YFSETQ. The germline V and J ends were trimmed by 7 bases and 3 bases, with 22 bases remaining between them. The CDR3 has 16 residues. The chain employs TRBV5-1 and TRBJ1-1; D is undetermined. This TCR derives from a woman of 80 years or more in good health. Sample: blood. The CDR3 region has the DNA TGCGCCAGCCACCGTTATGACACCCGAGAGGACACTGAAGCTTTCTTT. Translated, it gives CASHRYDTREDTEAFF.